This TCR beta chain stems from a study of blood T cell repertoires in COVID-19. Original methodology: Researchers report that nucleated cell counts were estimated from reference gene primer amplification. Assay: immunoSEQ multiplex PCR; the TCRdb copy retains only in-frame clones and omits some. The D gene and trimming were derived from the DNA, and the V and J assignments and clone size from that table. The table includes roughly 240,000 clones, more than 70% detected once. Allocation to cohorts depended on clinical history reported by the participants. Germline V lookup: CDR1 SGHDN, CDR2 FVKESK. V dropped 6 bases and J dropped 0 bases, with 12 bases sitting between them. The CDR3 has 15 residues. This clone is a singleton in its sample.

This sequence was found in a woman aged 40 to 49 with acute COVID-19. Sequencing was performed on PBMCs or T cells enriched from blood (not recorded which). The chain joins TRBV14 to TRBJ2-1; TRBD1 might be the D (6 bases). The CDR3 bases are TGTGCCAGCAGGCGTGGGGGCGCCTCCTACAATGAGCAGTTCTTC. Amino acids: CASRRGGASYNEQFF.